This section outlines one T cell receptor beta chain sequence together with its context. The antigen remains unidentified. Sample time point: baseline pretreatment blood. Treatment indicated: 15 Gy SBRT to primary tumor, nephrectomy 4 weeks later. This sample stems from a study of radiation and T cells in renal cell carcinoma. Study results and limitations: From baseline, blood top tumor clonotypes peaked at 2 weeks post-radiation.

Trimming removed 6 bases at V and 0 bases at J, with 12 bases between. CDR1 and CDR2 (germline): MDHEN, SYDVKM. The CDR3 is 15 amino acids. Some clones are missing from TCRdb's copy, which holds only in-frame ones; the method was immunoSEQ multiplex PCR. In the table there are about 95,000 clones, less than 90% of which are singletons. The chain is built from TRBV28 and TRBJ1-5; TRBD1 is a possible D gene (5 bases). This TCR came from a man aged 50 to 59 with renal cell carcinoma. Here the sequenced sample was blood, taken from a patient whose treatment included radiotherapy and nephrectomy. CDR3 loop: CASSPDGGSNQPQHF. The CDR3 nucleotides read TGTGCCAGCAGCCCCGATGGGGGTAGCAATCAGCCCCAGCATTTT.